This is a list of T cell receptor beta chains from one sample in a study of PD-L1 blockade in urothelial cancer. Assay used: immunoSEQ multiplex PCR; TCRdb lists only in-frame clones, some missing. The sample yields about 63,000 clones, 81% seen once. The specimen comprised PBMCs, sampled around atezolizumab (anti-PD-L1) treatment. These receptors were taken from a man in his sixties or seventies with urothelial cancer. The CDR3 runs from the conserved cysteine through the conserved F or W.

15	TRBV5-1	CASSLVATSTYEQYF
15	TRBV6-6	CASSYSNRAATEAFF
15	TRBV6-5	CASSRDRTERNTIYF
16	TRBV2	CASSPHPAGVSREQFF
15	TRBV6-1	CASNLVSGTNYGYTF
16	TRBV27	CASSYGTGGFSQRQYF
13	TRBV19	CASSIDRGYGYTF
12	TRBV21-1	CASRGDNVYAFF
16	TRBV11-2	CASSLGKGGLDTEAFF
13	TRBV6-1	CASGKRGGETQYF
13	TRBV2	CAGGQHSTDTQYF
16	TRBV7-9	CASSPREGGTTGELFF
16	TRBV2	CASSERTGADTGELFF
15	TRBV6-5	CASSLTGGRDTEAFF
18	TRBV12-5	CASGLVVGSGGPNYEQYF
15	TRBV13	CASSFRGRGDTEAFF
15	TRBV18	CASSTLLGGNTEAFF
11	TRBV29-1	CSVLTWGVAFF
16	TRBV5-1	CASRGLAGGESDTQYF
14	TRBV11-2	CASSLTGGTRGYTF
16	TRBV5-4	CASSITGLTSGNTIYF
14	TRBV7-9	CASSLVGQYNQAFF
15	TRBV11-1	CASSLAGGLSYEQYF
17	TRBV11-2	CASSLFASGGTIYEQYF
15	TRBV6-1	CASSVWGQMNTEAFF
15	TRBV28	CASSMPGQGEETQYF